One TCR beta chain is described in this entry. The antigen remains unidentified. Prepared TCR beta cDNA libraries contained unique molecular identifiers. TCRdb reprocessed the PCR reads via MiXCR and lists one record per CDR3 protein. The table lists roughly 800,000 distinct CDR3 sequences, roughly 50% of them singletons, with around 4.5% in the top ten. This sample is part of a study of post-analysis software for immune sequencing data. Whole-study results and caveats: Among multiple sclerosis patients, normalized Chao1 diversity was significantly below that of controls. Comparison of patients with controls showed roughly five TRBV segments more frequent in patients, TRBV5-6, TRBV5-1 and TRBV20-1 among them.

V dropped 7 bases and J dropped 2; count of bases not matched to a gene: 6. The CDR3 length is 16 residues. Germline loops: CDR1 SGHRS, CDR2 YFSETQ. The sequence was collected from a girl under 18 with multiple sclerosis. This chain links TRBV5-1 with TRBJ2-6; 10 bases map to TRBD1. Specimen: blood. DNA of the CDR3: TGCGCCAGCGACAGACAGGGGGCTCCTGGGGCCAACGTCCTGACTTTC. This translates into CASDRQGAPGANVLTF.